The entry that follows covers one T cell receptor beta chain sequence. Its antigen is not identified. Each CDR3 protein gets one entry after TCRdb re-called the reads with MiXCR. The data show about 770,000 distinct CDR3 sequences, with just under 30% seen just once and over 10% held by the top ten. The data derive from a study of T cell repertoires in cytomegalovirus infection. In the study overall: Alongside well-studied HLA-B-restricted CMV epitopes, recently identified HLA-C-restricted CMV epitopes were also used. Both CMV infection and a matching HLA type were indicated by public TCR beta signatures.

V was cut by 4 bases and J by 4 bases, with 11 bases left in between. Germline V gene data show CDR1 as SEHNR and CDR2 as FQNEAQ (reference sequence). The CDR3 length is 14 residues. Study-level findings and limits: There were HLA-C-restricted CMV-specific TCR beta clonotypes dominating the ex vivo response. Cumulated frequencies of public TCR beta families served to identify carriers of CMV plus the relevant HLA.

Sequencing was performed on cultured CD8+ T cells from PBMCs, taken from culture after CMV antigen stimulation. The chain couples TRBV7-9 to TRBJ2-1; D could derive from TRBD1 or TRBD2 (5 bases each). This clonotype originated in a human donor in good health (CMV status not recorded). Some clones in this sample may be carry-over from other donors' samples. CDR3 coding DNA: TGTGCCAGCAGCTCCTTGGGGGAATACAATGAGCAGTTCTTC. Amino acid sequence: CASSSLGEYNEQFF.